The 16 T cell receptor beta chains presented below share a single source sample, sequenced in a study of blood T cell repertoires in COVID-19. The assay was immunoSEQ multiplex PCR, and TCRdb's table has in-frame clones only and misses some. Found here are 200,000 to 250,000 clones, roughly nine tenths of them singletons; the top ten hold around 9.6%. Input material: peripheral blood. Receptor source: a woman between 50 and 59 years old with COVID-19, enrolled during active disease.

This sequence joins TRBV4-1 and TRBJ2-3; 11 bases are shared with TRBD1. This CDR3 is 17 amino acids long. Germline values: CDR1 MGHRA, CDR2 YSYEKL. The trim removed 3 bases at V and 5 bases at J, leaving 10 bases unmatched. CDR3 amino acids: CASSHDIGQGAVDTQYF. CDR3 sequence (DNA): TGCGCCAGCAGCCATGACATTGGACAGGGGGCGGTAGATACGCAGTATTTT.

The chain employs TRBV2 and TRBJ1-1; perhaps TRBD1 as D (5 bases). Per germline, CDR1 SNHLY and CDR2 FYNNEI. The CDR3 loop spans 13 amino acids. V lost 5 bases and J 4 bases, leaving 11 bases between the germline ends. Here the CDR3 reads CASSLDSSTEAFF. CDR3 in DNA: TGTGCCAGCAGTTTAGACAGCAGCACTGAAGCTTTCTTT.

The chain recombines TRBV7-2 with TRBJ2-2; D unclear. V shed 4 bases and J shed 4 bases, with 22 bases lying between them. Germline V gene data show CDR1 as SGHTA and CDR2 as FQGNSA. The CDR3 has 18 amino acids. The CDR3 spells CASSSLRITSSSTGELFF. CDR3 DNA sequence: TGTGCCAGCAGCTCCCTCAGGATAACCTCGTCGAGCACCGGGGAGCTGTTTTTT.

J is TRBJ1-6 and V is TRBV6-1, with 7 nucleotides matching TRBD1. V lost 2 bases to trimming and J lost 9 bases; unmatched junction nucleotides: 4. This CDR3 has 14 amino acids. Germline CDR1 reads MNHNS; CDR2 reads SASEGT. As DNA, the CDR3 is TGTGCCAGCAGTGAAATAGGGGGCAGTTCACCCCTCCACTTT. Its translation is CASSEIGGSSPLHF.

J is TRBJ2-3 and V is TRBV2, with D maybe TRBD2 (7 bases). Deletions cut 4 bases from V and 7 bases from J, with 30 bases between. There are 19 residues in the CDR3. Germline V gene lookup returns CDR1 SNHLY and CDR2 FYNNEI. Here the CDR3 DNA reads TGTGCCAGCAGTGGATCCCCGCTTTCTAGGGGGGGCTTTGTGAATACGCAGTATTTT. Protein sequence: CASSGSPLSRGGFVNTQYF.

J is TRBJ2-1 and V is TRBV5-5; D is undetermined. CDR3 size: 13 residues. The germline V and J ends were trimmed by 4 bases and 4 bases, with 9 bases remaining between them. In germline, CDR1 is SGHKS, CDR2 YYEKEE (reference sequence). The CDR3 sequence is CASSPPLYNEQFF. The CDR3 bases are TGTGCCAGCAGCCCCCCTCTGTACAATGAGCAGTTCTTC.

The J gene is TRBJ2-5, the V gene TRBV5-3; TRBD1 aligns across 10 bases. TRBV5-3 is reported as an ORF; its role is uncertain. After removal of 2 bases from V and 6 bases from J, the junction contained 4 bases not matched to a gene. The CDR3 runs 14 residues. CDR3 sequence (DNA): TGTGCCAGAAGCTTCCGGGACAGGGGAAAGACCCAGTACTTC. Protein product: CARSFRDRGKTQYF.

The rearrangement uses TRBV11-2 and TRBJ1-6, with 9 bases matching TRBD1. Germline CDR1 reads SGHAT; CDR2 reads FQNNGV. The V segment lost 5 bases and the J segment 6 bases; nucleotides outside the gene matches: 8. The length of the CDR3 is 16 residues. This CDR3 reads CASSRVLGQGNSPLHF. The CDR3 region has the DNA TGTGCCAGCAGCCGGGTACTGGGACAGGGTAATTCACCCCTCCACTTT.

The chain's CDR3 is CASSPGQPAPEAFF. The CDR3 region has the DNA TGCGCCAGCAGCCCGGGACAGCCTGCGCCTGAAGCTTTCTTT. V is TRBV5-1 and J is TRBJ1-1; 7 nucleotides match TRBD1. The CDR3 runs 14 residues. The germline CDR1 and CDR2 sequences are SGHRS and YFSETQ. Losses at the gene ends were 4 bases for V and 6 bases for J; bases not matched to a gene: 9.

The sample holds one count of this clone. This chain connects TRBV27 to TRBJ2-7; 9 nucleotides align to TRBD1. CDR3 length equals 14 residues. Per germline, CDR1 MNHEY and CDR2 SMNVEV (reference sequence). J gave up 4 bases and V 11 bases, and 12 bases lay outside the gene matches. The CDR3 region has the DNA TGTGCCGGTCCACAGGGGGCGCATGTATACGAGCAGTACGTC. This gives the protein CAGPQGAHVYEQYV.

The DNA of the CDR3 is TGTGCCAGCAGCGTGACAGGGACCGGCGGGGAGACCCAGTACTTC. Translation: CASSVTGTGGETQYF. The chain uses TRBV9 and TRBJ2-5, with 7 bases that match TRBD1. J lost 5 bases, V lost 2 bases, and 9 bases had no gene match. Germline assignment: CDR1 SGDLS and CDR2 YYNGEE. This CDR3 has 15 amino acids.

The J gene is TRBJ2-5, the V gene TRBV5-5, with 7 bases fitting TRBD2. Trimming cost V 0 bases and J 5 bases; bases outside gene matches: 10. CDR3 size: 16 residues. The V gene's germline CDR1 is SGHKS and CDR2 YYEKEE (reference sequence). DNA for the CDR3: TGTGCCAGCAGCTTGGCCCAGCGGGGCTTGGTCGAGACCCAGTACTTC. Translation gives CASSLAQRGLVETQYF.

The CDR3 coding sequence is TGTGCCAGCAGCTTAGCCACCCGGGGGGCGGGGGCTTTCTTT. Its translation is CASSLATRGAGAFF. This chain joins TRBV7-2 and TRBJ1-1, with D maybe TRBD1 (6 bases). Germline-derived CDR1 and CDR2 are SGHTA and FQGNSA. CDR3 length: 14 amino acids. V gave up 0 bases and J gave up 11 bases, with 16 bases separating them.

The rearrangement joins TRBV5-1 to TRBJ2-3; a possible D gene is TRBD2 (6 bases). Trimming took off 7 bases at V and 3 bases at J, with 12 bases between the two ends. The V gene's germline CDR1 is SGHRS and CDR2 YFSETQ. This CDR3 contains 13 residues. The DNA of the CDR3 is TGCGCCAGCTTACAGAGCGGGACAGATACGCAGTATTTT. Translating it yields CASLQSGTDTQYF.

J is TRBJ1-5 and V is TRBV5-4; weak D call: TRBD1 (5 bases). Trimming shortened V by 0 bases and J by 5 bases, and 15 bases separated the two germline ends. In germline, CDR1 is SGHNT, CDR2 YYREEE (reference sequence). The CDR3 is made up of 16 amino acids. Written as DNA, the CDR3 is TGTGCCAGCAGCTTGGCAGTCAGGGAAGGGGATCAGCCCCAGCATTTT. This codes for CASSLAVREGDQPQHF.

The chain carries TRBV10-3 and TRBJ1-6; the D is unclear. Trimming cost V 7 bases and J 8 bases, with 12 bases left between them. CDR3 length equals 13 residues. Per the germline V gene, CDR1 is ENHRY and CDR2 is SYGVKD. The chain's CDR3 is CAINRVRDSPLHF. The CDR3 nucleotides are TGTGCCATCAATCGGGTTCGGGATTCACCCCTCCACTTT.